The 32 T cell receptor beta chains below all came from one sample that was sequenced in a study of blood T cell repertoires in COVID-19. Some clones are missing from TCRdb's copy, which holds only in-frame ones; the method was immunoSEQ multiplex PCR. Of 200,000 to 250,000 clones in the sample, more than 80% were seen once. Source material: peripheral blood. The receptors were gathered from an elderly woman with COVID-19, enrolled during active disease.

The V and J genes are TRBV6-5 and TRBJ2-2; 8 positions agree with TRBD1. This CDR3 has 14 residues. Germline loops: CDR1 MNHEY, CDR2 SVGAGI. V lost 6 bases to trimming and J lost 7 bases; unmatched junction nucleotides: 7. The CDR3 nucleotides are TGTGCCAGCAGGGCAGGGGGCCGCGGCGGGGAGCTGTTTTTT. It is translated as CASRAGGRGGELFF.

The chain has TRBV18 and TRBJ2-2; no clear D. Per germline, CDR1 KGHSH and CDR2 LQKENI. The CDR3 is 16 residues long. With 2 bases removed from V and 5 bases from J, the gap between germline ends came to 15 bases. This CDR3 reads CASSPTQQTRTGELFF. The CDR3 DNA is TGTGCCAGCTCACCAACTCAGCAGACAAGGACCGGGGAGCTGTTTTTT.

This clone was found once. The gene calls are TRBV29-1 and TRBJ1-5; TRBD1 aligns across 8 bases. The CDR3 has 12 amino acids. Germline CDR1 reads SQVTM; CDR2 reads ANQGSEA. V was pared by 7 bases and J by 4 bases, with 3 bases of the junction left unmatched. Written as DNA, the CDR3 is TGCAGCGCCAGACAGGGGAATCAGCCCCAGCATTTT. It encodes CSARQGNQPQHF. Using reference TRBV29-1 and TRBJ1-5 for the parts outside the CDR3, the full variable domain is SAVISQKPSRDICQRGTSLTIQCQVDSQVTMMFWYRQQPGQSLTLIATANQGSEATYESGFVIDKFPISRPNLTFSTLTVSNMSPEDSSIYLCSARQGNQPQHFGDGTRLSIL.

The V and J genes are TRBV7-3 and TRBJ1-1; 11 bases line up with TRBD1. Trimming took 5 bases from V and 8 from J; bases not matched to a gene: 10. The CDR3 covers 15 residues. CDR1 is SGHTA and CDR2 is FQGTGA in the germline V gene. The CDR3, as DNA: TGTGCCAGCAGCGGACAGGGGGCCGGAGATATGGAAGCTTTCTTT. Amino acids: CASSGQGAGDMEAFF.

This chain uses TRBV27 with TRBJ2-1; TRBD2 agrees at 9 bases. From germline, CDR1 is MNHEY and CDR2 SMNVEV (reference sequence). The V gene end was trimmed by 5 bases and the J gene end by 7 bases; junction bases not matched to a gene: 9. This CDR3 spans 15 amino acids. The CDR3, as DNA: TGTGCCAGCAGTACCATAGCGGGAGCGGGTAATGAGCAGTTCTTC. It codes for CASSTIAGAGNEQFF.

The chain has TRBV5-1 and TRBJ2-5, with 9 bases that match TRBD1. CDR3 length: 14 residues. Germline values: CDR1 SGHRS, CDR2 YFSETQ. Trimming at V came to 2 bases and at J to 4 bases, leaving 3 bases not matched to a gene. The CDR3 region is CASSLQGAGETQYF. The DNA for the CDR3 is TGCGCCAGCAGCTTACAGGGGGCGGGAGAGACCCAGTACTTC.

This chain uses TRBV2 with TRBJ2-1; possible D gene TRBD2, 7 bases. Germline CDR1 and CDR2: SNHLY and FYNNEI. With 8 bases removed from V and 10 bases from J, the gap between germline ends came to 24 bases. This CDR3 is built from 15 residues. The CDR3 bases are TGTGCCAGCGCCCCCCTGGGGGGGGGCCCTGGGGAGCAGTTCTTC. As protein: CASAPLGGGPGEQFF.

The chain joins TRBV28 to TRBJ2-5, with 9 bases lining up with TRBD2. The CDR3 covers 15 residues. Germline trimming cut 8 bases from V and 5 bases from J; bases unmatched to any gene: 12. Per germline, CDR1 MDHEN and CDR2 SYDVKM. CDR3 DNA sequence: TGTGCCAGCTCGGTTAGCGGGAGATTTAGGGAGACCCAGTACTTC. Its translation: CASSVSGRFRETQYF. The complete variable domain, with remaining parts taken from reference TRBV28 and TRBJ2-5, reads DVKVTQSSRYLVKRTGEKVFLECVQDMDHENMFWYRQDPGLGLRLIYFSYDVKMKEKGDIPEGYSVSREKKERFSLILESASTNQTSMYLCASSVSGRFRETQYFGPGTRLLVL.

The DNA of the CDR3 is TGCGCCAGCAGCCTCCAGACAGGGCCCAATGAAAAACTGTTTTTT. Translated, it gives CASSLQTGPNEKLFF. The V and J genes are TRBV5-1 and TRBJ1-4, with 7 bases lining up with TRBD1. Germline V gives CDR1 SGHRS, CDR2 YFSETQ. V shed 4 bases, J shed 5 bases, and the junction held 8 bases outside the gene matches. The CDR3 loop spans 15 amino acids.

The chain carries TRBV5-4 and TRBJ1-6; D is possibly TRBD1 (5 bases). The germline V gene has CDR1 SGHNT and CDR2 YYREEE (reference sequence). CDR3 size: 16 residues. V gave up 4 bases and J gave up 6 bases, with 17 bases separating them. CDR3 amino acids: CASSPGAPSGNSPLHF. The CDR3 nucleotides read TGTGCCAGCAGCCCTGGGGCACCTTCGGGTAATTCACCCCTCCACTTT. Full variable domain (outside the CDR3, taken from reference TRBV5-4 and TRBJ1-6): ETGVTQSPTHLIKTRGQQVTLRCSSQSGHNTVSWYQQALGQGPQFIFQYYREEENGRGNFPPRFSGLQFPNYSSELNVNALELDDSALYLCASSPGAPSGNSPLHFGNGTRLTVT.

The J gene is TRBJ1-2, the V gene TRBV6-6, with 7 bases fitting TRBD1. Germline V gene lookup returns CDR1 MNHNY and CDR2 SVGAGI (reference sequence). V shed 8 bases and J 0 bases; nucleotides not matched to a gene: 6. The length of the CDR3 is 14 residues. CDR3 sequence (DNA): TGTGCCAGCCAAGGGGGCGAGACTAACTATGGCTACACCTTC. Amino acid sequence: CASQGGETNYGYTF.

This clone has just one count. The rearrangement links TRBV28 to TRBJ1-1; the match to TRBD1 covers 7 bases. Trimming removed 4 bases from V and 6 bases from J; junction bases left unmatched: 8. The CDR3 contains 14 residues. Germline CDR1 is MDHEN and CDR2 is SYDVKM. The CDR3 loop reads CASSSEQGFAEAFF. CDR3 sequence (DNA): TGTGCCAGCAGTTCCGAACAGGGGTTTGCTGAAGCTTTCTTT. Complete variable domain (other parts from reference TRBV28 and TRBJ1-1): DVKVTQSSRYLVKRTGEKVFLECVQDMDHENMFWYRQDPGLGLRLIYFSYDVKMKEKGDIPEGYSVSREKKERFSLILESASTNQTSMYLCASSSEQGFAEAFFGQGTRLTVV.

This clone has only a few counts. The final CDR3 position lacks the conserved phenylalanine or tryptophan, pointing to a likely read error. The DNA is omitted, as the CDR3 cannot be located on it reliably, and the CDR3 follows TCRdb's listing. The CDR3 loop is CSVAGTGREAVI. The chain carries TRBV29-1 and TRBJ1-2; TRBD1, the D gene given by the table, was not confirmed from the DNA. CDR1 and CDR2 from the germline V gene are SQVTM and ANQGSEA. The CDR3 has 12 residues if both end residues are counted.

The CDR3 region is CATGTGTWNEQFF. CDR3 DNA: TGTGCCACCGGGACAGGGACGTGGAATGAGCAGTTCTTC. The rearrangement links TRBV6-5 to TRBJ2-1, with TRBD1 identical over 9 bases. CDR1 and CDR2 from the germline V gene are MNHEY and SVGAGI. With V trimmed by 10 bases and J by 7 bases, 8 bases remained unmatched. This CDR3 is 13 amino acids long.

The J gene is TRBJ1-1, the V gene TRBV14; the D gene is possibly TRBD1 (5 bases). Germline CDR1 SGHDN, CDR2 FVKESK. The length of the CDR3 is 14 residues. Between the trimmed V and J ends, which lost 0 bases and 5 bases, there was a span of 10 bases. The CDR3 nucleotides are TGTGCCAGCAGCCAAGAGGGGCGTTGGACTGAAGCTTTCTTT. Its translation: CASSQEGRWTEAFF.

The chain recombines TRBV3-1 (or the pseudogene TRBV3-2) with TRBJ1-5; D may be TRBD1 (5 bases). The V end lost 1 base, the J end lost 6 bases, and 7 bases lay between the germline ends. Germline V gives CDR1 LGHDT, CDR2 YNNKEL (reference sequence). The CDR3 is 13 residues long. The DNA for the CDR3 is TGTGCCAGCAGCCAAGGACAGTTTCAGCCCCAGCATTTT. It translates to CASSQGQFQPQHF.

This clone came up once. V gene TRBV19 combines with J gene TRBJ2-2; TRBD1 is a possible D gene (5 bases). The CDR3 covers 14 residues. V was clipped by 3 bases and J by 6 bases, with 11 bases between them. CDR1 is LNHDA and CDR2 is SQIVND in the germline V gene (reference sequence). Here the CDR3 reads CASSIQGFAGELFF. For the CDR3, the DNA is TGTGCCAGTAGTATTCAGGGTTTTGCCGGGGAGCTGTTTTTT.

The chain carries TRBV7-9 and TRBJ1-1; D unresolved. The CDR3 is 14 amino acids. Trimming pared 3 bases from V and 0 bases from J, leaving 8 bases between. CDR1 and CDR2 from the germline V gene are SEHNR and FQNEAQ (reference sequence). The CDR3 spells CASSLQVLNTEAFF. As DNA, the CDR3 is TGTGCCAGCAGCTTGCAGGTACTGAACACTGAAGCTTTCTTT.

The chain employs TRBV5-6 and TRBJ1-5, with 10 bases aligning to TRBD1. The V gene end was trimmed by 3 bases and the J gene end by 12 bases; junction bases not matched to a gene: 6. The CDR3 sequence is 13 residues long. Germline-derived CDR1 and CDR2 are SGHDT and YYEEEE. In DNA, the CDR3 is TGTGCCAGCAGCTCTGGGACAGGGGAAAGCCAGCATTTT. This sequence encodes CASSSGTGESQHF.

This clone was seen once. The chain links TRBV10-3 to TRBJ2-5; no reliable D call. The CDR3 extends over 13 amino acids. Trimming removed 3 bases at V and 1 base at J, with 6 bases between. CDR1 ENHRY and CDR2 SYGVKD come from the germline V gene. CDR3 region: CAISDGFQETQYF. The CDR3 DNA reads TGTGCCATCAGTGATGGCTTCCAAGAGACCCAGTACTTC.

The CDR3 spells CASSYRGTTDTQYF. CDR3 nucleotide sequence: TGTGCCAGCAGTTACCGGGGGACCACAGATACGCAGTATTTT. The gene calls are TRBV6-2 or TRBV6-3 and TRBJ2-3; perhaps TRBD2 as D (6 bases). The germline gives CDR1 MNHEY, CDR2 SVGEGT. The CDR3 has 14 residues. Between the trimmed V and J ends, which lost 2 bases and 2 bases, there was a span of 8 bases.

CDR3 sequence reads: CASSLLSSYNEQFF. Written as DNA, the CDR3 is TGTGCCAGCAGCCTACTTAGCTCCTACAATGAGCAGTTCTTC. This chain links TRBV7-3 with TRBJ2-1; unclear D gene. Between the trimmed V and J ends, which lost 5 bases and 0 bases, there was a span of 8 bases. Germline CDR1 reads SGHTA; CDR2 reads FQGTGA. The CDR3 has 14 amino acids.

This chain joins TRBV4-1 and TRBJ1-1; perhaps TRBD1 as D (5 bases). Looked up from germline, CDR1 is MGHRA and CDR2 is YSYEKL. Trimming stripped 2 bases from V and 11 bases from J, with 15 bases between. The CDR3 covers 13 residues. DNA for the CDR3: TGCGCCAGCAGCCAACGGGGGGGAAGGGAGGCTTTCTTT. This sequence encodes CASSQRGGREAFF.

The chain combines TRBV7-2 with TRBJ2-3; 8 bases align to TRBD1. The CDR3 length is 17 residues. Germline CDR1 is SGHTA and CDR2 is FQGNSA. V shed 1 base and J 1 base; nucleotides not matched to a gene: 7. CDR3 in amino acids: CASSLGWAGGRTDTQYF. In DNA, the CDR3 is TGTGCCAGCAGCTTAGGGTGGGCAGGGGGCCGCACAGATACGCAGTATTTT.

The V and J genes are TRBV7-9 and TRBJ1-2; no clear D gene. Trimming removed 8 bases from V and 8 bases from J, with 21 bases in between. CDR1 is SEHNR, CDR2 FQNEAQ, per germline (reference sequence). The CDR3 has 14 residues. The CDR3: CASQLSNSRQGYTF. The CDR3 nucleotides are TGTGCCAGCCAGCTCTCCAACAGTCGGCAAGGCTACACCTTC.

V is TRBV6-5 and J is TRBJ2-5, with 9 bases lining up with TRBD2. The CDR3 has 16 residues. Trimming took 2 bases from V and 1 from J; bases not matched to a gene: 5. The V gene's germline CDR1 is MNHEY and CDR2 SVGAGI. The CDR3 nucleotides are TGTGCCAGCAGTTACGGACTAGCGACGGGCCAAGAGACCCAGTACTTC. Protein: CASSYGLATGQETQYF.

The sample holds one count of this clone. CDR3 residues: CASNPVHSGANVLTF. In DNA form, the CDR3 reads TGTGCCAGTAATCCGGTCCACTCTGGGGCCAACGTCCTGACTTTC. V gene TRBV19 combines with J gene TRBJ2-6, with D unclear. The CDR3 is 15 amino acids. The V gene lost 7 bases and the J gene lost 0 bases, with 10 bases spanning the gap. From germline, CDR1 is LNHDA and CDR2 SQIVND (reference sequence).

This clone was counted a single time. The chain uses TRBV12-3 or TRBV12-4 and TRBJ1-1; 7 bases agree with TRBD1. The CDR3 totals 13 residues. J lost 6 bases, V lost 5 bases, and 6 bases had no gene match. CDR3 sequence reads: CASSATGFSEAFF. DNA of the CDR3: TGTGCCAGCAGTGCGACAGGGTTTTCTGAAGCTTTCTTT.

The chain links TRBV9 to TRBJ1-1; no reliable D call. V was cut by 4 bases and J by 2 bases, with 12 bases left in between. The germline CDR1 and CDR2 sequences are SGDLS and YYNGEE. This CDR3 contains 14 residues. The CDR3 region is CASSTAGSNTEAFF. The CDR3 DNA follows: TGTGCCAGCAGCACGGCGGGGTCCAACACTGAAGCTTTCTTT.

In its sample, this clone was seen a few times. The chain employs TRBV3-1 (or the pseudogene TRBV3-2) and TRBJ1-2; D not resolved. The CDR3 spans 14 residues. Germline CDR1 and CDR2: LGHDT and YNNKEL (reference sequence). Between the trimmed V and J ends, which lost 0 bases and 4 bases, there was a span of 9 bases. CDR3 coding DNA: TGTGCCAGCAGCCAAGAGCGGGGTATCTATGGCTACACCTTC. It specifies CASSQERGIYGYTF.

The chain has TRBV5-1 and TRBJ2-2; a weak D match, TRBD1 (7 bases). This CDR3 contains 16 residues. The germline V gene has CDR1 SGHRS and CDR2 YFSETQ. Between the trimmed V and J ends, which lost 2 bases and 2 bases, there was a span of 13 bases. CDR3 sequence reads: CASSFGGTANTGELFF. In DNA, the CDR3 is TGCGCCAGCAGCTTTGGCGGGACAGCTAACACCGGGGAGCTGTTTTTT.

This chain joins TRBV6-5 and TRBJ1-2; tentatively, D is TRBD1 (5 bases). Germline V gene data show CDR1 as MNHEY and CDR2 as SVGAGI. The germline V and J ends were trimmed by 5 bases and 5 bases, with 12 bases remaining between them. The CDR3 extends over 13 amino acids. Here the CDR3 reads CASSPAQGYGYTF. The CDR3 bases are TGTGCCAGCAGTCCCGCTCAGGGATATGGCTACACCTTC.